The 19 T cell receptor beta chains given below trace back to one sample, sequenced in a study of T cell responses to AZD1222 COVID-19 vaccine (dated by TCRdb to the early 2020s). The label giving this sample's time point can be read as: baseline before first vaccination. The library was produced with the immunoSEQ multiplex PCR assay. Entries here come from immuneACCESS through TCRdb and include only in-frame sequences with V and J called. Some clones fail to appear in such tables; in the studies checked, an unresolved V gene covers under half of the shortfall, and the cause of the remainder is unknown. This sample has about 55,000 clones in its table, and 87% of those were observed once. The top ten constitute 3.9% of the sample. Sequences were derived from peripheral blood, sampled on day 0 of AZD1222 vaccination. These receptor sequences come from an adult in good health.

CDR3 amino acids: CASSSRPLETQYF. DNA for the CDR3: TGTGCCAGCAGCTCCCGGCCCCTAGAGACCCAGTACTTC. The chain combines TRBV7-7 with TRBJ2-5, with unresolved D. This CDR3 region has 13 residues. CDR1 SSHAT and CDR2 FNYEAQ come from the germline V gene (reference sequence). V gave up 4 bases and J gave up 4 bases, with 10 bases separating them.

This chain uses TRBV6-2 or TRBV6-3 with TRBJ2-7; possibly TRBD1 for D (5 bases). Trimming stripped 2 bases from V and 2 bases from J, with 7 bases between. This CDR3 spans 13 amino acids. The germline V gene encodes CDR1 MNHEY and CDR2 SVGEGT. The CDR3 nucleotides are TGTGCCAGCAGTTACGGGGCAGCCTACGAGCAGTACTTC. Translated: CASSYGAAYEQYF.

This chain connects TRBV6-5 to TRBJ1-3, with D possibly TRBD1 on 5 matching bases. Germline V CDR1 and CDR2: MNHEY, SVGAGI. CDR3 length: 15 residues. V was cut by 2 bases and J by 2 bases, with 10 bases left in between. CDR3: CASSYVGTPGNTIYF. CDR3 sequence (DNA): TGTGCCAGCAGTTACGTGGGGACCCCTGGAAACACCATATATTTT.

This chain joins TRBV7-2 and TRBJ2-1; 7 positions agree with TRBD2. The CDR3 is 15 residues long. Trimming removed 5 bases from V and 7 bases from J; junction bases left unmatched: 11. The germline CDR1 and CDR2 sequences are SGHTA and FQGNSA. The CDR3 DNA reads as TGTGCCAGCAGCGGTACGGGACTATCTACAAATGAGCAGTTCTTC. Protein product: CASSGTGLSTNEQFF.

The J gene is TRBJ1-4, the V gene TRBV7-8, with D possibly TRBD1 on 5 matching bases. CDR3 length equals 15 residues. The germline V gene has CDR1 SGHVS and CDR2 FQNEAQ. V was cut by 1 base and J by 7 bases, with 13 bases left in between. The CDR3 DNA reads as TGTGCCAGCAGCTTAGGAGGCAGGGAGACTGAAAAACTGTTTTTT. It codes for CASSLGGRETEKLFF. The full variable domain, with the rest looked up from reference TRBV7-8 and TRBJ1-4, is GAGVSQSPRYKVAKRGQDVALRCDPISGHVSLFWYQQALGQGPEFLTYFQNEAQLDKSGLPSDRFFAERPEGSVSTLKIQRTQQEDSAVYLCASSLGGRETEKLFFGSGTQLSVL.

The CDR3 protein is CSVGEGQTYNEQFF. The CDR3 nucleotides read TGCAGCGTTGGGGAGGGACAGACGTACAATGAGCAGTTCTTC. The chain recombines TRBV29-1 with TRBJ2-1; D is tentatively TRBD1 or TRBD2 (7 bases each). The CDR3 is 14 amino acids. CDR1 and CDR2 from the germline V gene are SQVTM and ANQGSEA. The V end lost 4 bases, the J end lost 4 bases, and 14 bases lay between the germline ends.

The chain employs TRBV5-8 and TRBJ1-5; D gene unclear. This CDR3 is 12 amino acids long. The V gene's germline CDR1 is SGHTS and CDR2 YDEGEE. V was shortened by 1 base and J by 4 bases, with 3 bases between the two germline ends. The CDR3 nucleotides read TGTGCCAGCAGCTTGAGAAATCAGCCCCAGCATTTT. Translated, it gives CASSLRNQPQHF.

This clone was picked up a small number of times. The chain employs TRBV6-2 or TRBV6-3 and TRBJ2-5; D tentatively reads TRBD1 or TRBD2 (5 bases each). V was shortened by 5 bases and J by 5 bases, with 15 bases between the two germline ends. CDR1 is MNHEY and CDR2 is SVGEGT in the germline V gene. The CDR3 contains 14 residues. CDR3 DNA sequence: TGTGCCAGCAGTACCCACGGGACCGCGGAGACCCAGTACTTC. It yields the protein CASSTHGTAETQYF.

The chain links TRBV19 to TRBJ1-2; D is unresolved. This CDR3 has 11 residues. V was shortened by 8 bases and J by 2 bases, with 6 bases between the two germline ends. Germline V lookup: CDR1 LNHDA, CDR2 SQIVND (reference sequence). For the CDR3, the DNA is TGTGCCAGTCAGAGCAACTATGGCTACACCTTC. It encodes CASQSNYGYTF.

V usage is TRBV18 and J usage is TRBJ2-1; 7 positions agree with TRBD1. CDR1 and CDR2 from the germline V gene are KGHSH and LQKENI. Trimming cost V 7 bases and J 4 bases; bases outside gene matches: 7. This CDR3 has 14 amino acids. The CDR3 region is CASWPGTVYNEQFF. The CDR3 coding sequence is TGTGCCAGCTGGCCCGGGACAGTGTACAATGAGCAGTTCTTC.

CDR3 sequence (DNA): TGTGCCAGTAGAACACAGGGGCCGAACACCGGGGAGCTGTTTTTT. It is translated as CASRTQGPNTGELFF. This chain uses TRBV19 with TRBJ2-2; TRBD1 matches at 7 bases. This CDR3 has 15 amino acids. Germline-derived CDR1 and CDR2 are LNHDA and SQIVND (reference sequence). The ends lost 6 bases at V and 0 bases at J; junction bases unmatched: 4. Filled out from reference TRBV19 and TRBJ2-2, the complete variable domain reads DGGITQSPKYLFRKEGQNVTLSCEQNLNHDAMYWYRQDPGQGLRLIYYSQIVNDFQKGDIAEGYSVSREKKESFPLTVTSAQKNPTAFYLCASRTQGPNTGELFFGEGSRLTVL.

The chain recombines TRBV9 with TRBJ2-5; no firm D call. This CDR3 contains 13 residues. Trimming pared 1 base from V and 2 bases from J, leaving 6 bases between. CDR1 and CDR2 from the germline V gene are SGDLS and YYNGEE. CDR3 region: CASSVRSQETQYF. The DNA of the CDR3 is TGTGCCAGCAGCGTAAGGTCTCAAGAGACCCAGTACTTC.

The chain couples TRBV7-9 to TRBJ1-4, with D perhaps TRBD1 (5 bases). The V gene lost 5 bases and the J gene lost 8 bases, with 15 bases spanning the gap. Germline V lookup: CDR1 SEHNR, CDR2 FQNEAQ (reference sequence). The CDR3 sequence is 14 residues long. The CDR3 DNA reads TGTGCCAGCAGCGGTCAAGGGGCTCGGGAAAAACTGTTTTTT. Translated: CASSGQGAREKLFF. The complete variable domain, with remaining parts taken from reference TRBV7-9 and TRBJ1-4, reads DTGVSQNPRHKITKRGQNVTFRCDPISEHNRLYWYRQTLGQGPEFLTYFQNEAQLEKSRLLSDRFSAERPKGSFSTLEIQRTEQGDSAMYLCASSGQGAREKLFFGSGTQLSVL.

This chain connects TRBV7-2 to TRBJ1-5; D not resolved. The germline V and J ends were trimmed by 5 bases and 6 bases, with 17 bases remaining between them. This CDR3 is 15 amino acids long. Germline assignment: CDR1 SGHTA and CDR2 FQGNSA. CDR3 in amino acids: CASSAGPPRTQPQHF. The CDR3 DNA is TGTGCCAGCAGCGCCGGGCCCCCAAGGACTCAGCCCCAGCATTTT.

This rearrangement joins TRBV29-1 to TRBJ2-3; 8 nucleotides line up with TRBD2. The CDR3 is 14 amino acids. After removal of 1 base from V and 2 bases from J, the junction contained 2 bases not matched to a gene. Germline loops: CDR1 SQVTM, CDR2 ANQGSEA. The CDR3: CSVEGGGFTDTQYF. The DNA of the CDR3 is TGCAGCGTTGAAGGCGGGGGGTTCACAGATACGCAGTATTTT.

The genes are TRBV19 and TRBJ2-7; 9 bases are shared with TRBD1. V was clipped by 5 bases and J by 6 bases; unmatched bases: 5. The V gene's germline CDR1 is LNHDA and CDR2 SQIVND (reference sequence). The CDR3 consists of 13 residues. As DNA, the CDR3 is TGTGCCAGTAGTTTACAGGGGGCTAGCGAGCAGTACTTC. This codes for CASSLQGASEQYF.

The chain recombines TRBV12-5 with TRBJ2-3; 8 nucleotides match TRBD2. CDR1 and CDR2 from the germline V gene are LGHNT and FRNRAP. V shed 3 bases and J 0 bases; nucleotides not matched to a gene: 23. The CDR3 spans 22 residues. CDR3 nucleotide sequence: TGTGCTAGTGGTTTTCGAATGTCCGATTTAAGCGGGGGAAAAACTAGCACAGATACGCAGTATTTT. This codes for CASGFRMSDLSGGKTSTDTQYF.

The chain couples TRBV5-1 to TRBJ1-1, with D possibly TRBD1 on 6 matching bases. Trimming shortened V by 6 bases and J by 2 bases, and 8 bases separated the two germline ends. Germline CDR1 reads SGHRS; CDR2 reads YFSETQ. CDR3 length: 12 amino acids. CDR3 sequence reads: CASKQGNTEAFF. The CDR3 coding sequence is TGCGCCAGCAAACAGGGTAACACTGAAGCTTTCTTT. Variable domain in full (rest from reference TRBV5-1 and TRBJ1-1): KAGVTQTPRYLIKTRGQQVTLSCSPISGHRSVSWYQQTPGQGLQFLFEYFSETQRNKGNFPGRFSGRQFSNSRSEMNVSTLELGDSALYLCASKQGNTEAFFGQGTRLTVV.

This rearrangement joins TRBV7-9 to TRBJ2-3, with unresolved D. The germline V and J ends were trimmed by 1 base and 5 bases, with 7 bases remaining between them. Per the germline V gene, CDR1 is SEHNR and CDR2 is FQNEAQ (reference sequence). There are 13 residues in the CDR3. Here the CDR3 reads CASSLGGQDTQYF. CDR3 sequence (DNA): TGTGCCAGCAGCTTAGGTGGGCAAGATACGCAGTATTTT. Full variable domain (rest looked up from reference TRBV7-9 and TRBJ2-3): DTGVSQNPRHKITKRGQNVTFRCDPISEHNRLYWYRQTLGQGPEFLTYFQNEAQLEKSRLLSDRFSAERPKGSFSTLEIQRTEQGDSAMYLCASSLGGQDTQYFGPGTRLTVL.